This T cell receptor beta chain came from a study of blood T cell repertoires in COVID-19. Study details: Specimens from acute and convalescent COVID-19 originated in the United States, Italy and Spain.

Per the original data handling: It was from reference gene primer amplification that nucleated cell counts were estimated. The method was immunoSEQ multiplex PCR; TCRdb's version includes in-frame clones alone and lacks a portion of them. The V and J calls and the clone size are those of that table, but D and trimming were determined from the DNA. The table includes about 250,000 clones, 80% to 85% detected once. Germline CDR1 reads MGHDK; CDR2 reads SYGVNS. The CDR3 is 14 amino acids. V was trimmed by 8 bases and J by 2 bases, leaving 13 bases between them. Input material: PBMCs or T cells enriched from blood (not recorded which). The source is a man in his forties or fifties who had recovered from COVID-19. The chain joins TRBV25-1 to TRBJ1-5; no definite D call. This CDR3 is CASSGRVGNQPQHF. The CDR3 DNA reads as TGTGCCAGCTCCGGGAGGGTGGGCAATCAGCCCCAGCATTTT.